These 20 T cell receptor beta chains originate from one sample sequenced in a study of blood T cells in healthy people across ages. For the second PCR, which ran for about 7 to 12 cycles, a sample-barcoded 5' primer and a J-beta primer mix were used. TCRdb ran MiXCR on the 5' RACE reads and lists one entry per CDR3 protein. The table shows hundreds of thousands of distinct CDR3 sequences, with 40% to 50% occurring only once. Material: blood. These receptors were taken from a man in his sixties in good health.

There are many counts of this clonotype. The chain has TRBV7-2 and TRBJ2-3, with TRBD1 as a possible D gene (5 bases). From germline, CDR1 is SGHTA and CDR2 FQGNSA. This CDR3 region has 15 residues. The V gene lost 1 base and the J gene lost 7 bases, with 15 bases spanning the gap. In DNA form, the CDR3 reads TGTGCCAGCAGCTTAGAACAGGCCGGTGCAAATACGCAGTATTTT. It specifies CASSLEQAGANTQYF.

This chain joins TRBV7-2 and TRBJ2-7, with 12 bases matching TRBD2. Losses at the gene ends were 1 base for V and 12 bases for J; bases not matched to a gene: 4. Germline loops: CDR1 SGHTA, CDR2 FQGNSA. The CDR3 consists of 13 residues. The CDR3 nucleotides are TGTGCCAGCAGCTTAGGACTAGCGGGGGCTTTGTACTTC. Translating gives CASSLGLAGALYF. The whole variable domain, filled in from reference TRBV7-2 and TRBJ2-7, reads GAGVSQSPSNKVTEKGKDVELRCDPISGHTALYWYRQSLGQGLEFLIYFQGNSAPDKSGLPSDRFSAERTGGSVSTLTIQRTQQEDSAVYLCASSLGLAGALYFGPGTRLTVT.

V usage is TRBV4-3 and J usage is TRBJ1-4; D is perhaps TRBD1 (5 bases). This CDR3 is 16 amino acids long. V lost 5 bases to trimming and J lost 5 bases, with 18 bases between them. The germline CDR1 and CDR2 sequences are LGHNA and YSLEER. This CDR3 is CASSYGHTRKNEKLFF. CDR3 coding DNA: TGCGCCAGCAGCTATGGACACACCAGGAAGAATGAAAAACTGTTTTTT.

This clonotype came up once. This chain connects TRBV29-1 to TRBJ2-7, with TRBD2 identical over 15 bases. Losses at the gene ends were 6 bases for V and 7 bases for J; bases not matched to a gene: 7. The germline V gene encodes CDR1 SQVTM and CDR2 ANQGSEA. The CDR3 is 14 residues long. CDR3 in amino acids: CSVLGLAGGNEQYF. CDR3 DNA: TGCAGCGTCCTTGGACTAGCGGGGGGGAATGAGCAGTACTTC.

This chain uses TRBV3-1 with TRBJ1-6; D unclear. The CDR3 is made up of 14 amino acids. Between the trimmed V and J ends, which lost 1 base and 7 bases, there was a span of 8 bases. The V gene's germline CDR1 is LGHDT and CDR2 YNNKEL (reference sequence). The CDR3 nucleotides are TGTGCCAGCAGCCAAGGGAACGGAAATTCACCCCTCCACTTT. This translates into CASSQGNGNSPLHF.

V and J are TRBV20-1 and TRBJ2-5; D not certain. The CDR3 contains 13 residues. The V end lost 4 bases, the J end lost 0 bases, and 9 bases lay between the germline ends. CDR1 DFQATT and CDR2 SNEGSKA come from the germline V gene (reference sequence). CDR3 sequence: CSATILDQETQYF. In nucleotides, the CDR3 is TGCAGTGCTACTATCCTCGACCAAGAGACCCAGTACTTC.

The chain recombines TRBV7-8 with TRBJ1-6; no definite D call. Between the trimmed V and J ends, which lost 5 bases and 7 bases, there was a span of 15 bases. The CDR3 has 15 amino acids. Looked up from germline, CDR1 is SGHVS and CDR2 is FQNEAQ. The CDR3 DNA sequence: TGTGCCAGCAGCCCCGAACTCGTCCGGAATTCACCCCTCCACTTT. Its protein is CASSPELVRNSPLHF.

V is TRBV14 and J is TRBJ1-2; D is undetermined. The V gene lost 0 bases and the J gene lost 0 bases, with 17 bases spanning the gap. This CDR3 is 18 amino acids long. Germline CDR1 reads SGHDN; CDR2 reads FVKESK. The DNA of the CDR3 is TGTGCCAGCAGCCAAGATCGACTGGGCACGGCCCCTAACTATGGCTACACCTTC. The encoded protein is CASSQDRLGTAPNYGYTF.

CDR3 sequence (DNA): TGTGCCAGCAGTTTAAGGTATCTCCAAGAGACCCAGTACTTC. It specifies CASSLRYLQETQYF. This chain uses TRBV12-3 or TRBV12-4 with TRBJ2-5; D is unclear. The V gene lost 2 bases and the J gene lost 1 base, with 8 bases spanning the gap. This CDR3 contains 14 residues.

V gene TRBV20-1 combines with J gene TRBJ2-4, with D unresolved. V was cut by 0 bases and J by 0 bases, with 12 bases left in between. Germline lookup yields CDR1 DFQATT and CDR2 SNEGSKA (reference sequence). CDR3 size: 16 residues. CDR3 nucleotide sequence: TGCAGTGCTAGAGAACAGCCATCTCTAGCCAAAAACATTCAGTACTTC. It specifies CSAREQPSLAKNIQYF.

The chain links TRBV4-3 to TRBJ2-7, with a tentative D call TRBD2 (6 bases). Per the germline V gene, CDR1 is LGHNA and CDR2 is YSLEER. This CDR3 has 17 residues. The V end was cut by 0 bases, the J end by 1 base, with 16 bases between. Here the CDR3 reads CASSQDRGGLSSYEQYF. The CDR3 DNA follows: TGCGCCAGCAGCCAAGATCGTGGGGGACTCAGTTCCTACGAGCAGTACTTC.

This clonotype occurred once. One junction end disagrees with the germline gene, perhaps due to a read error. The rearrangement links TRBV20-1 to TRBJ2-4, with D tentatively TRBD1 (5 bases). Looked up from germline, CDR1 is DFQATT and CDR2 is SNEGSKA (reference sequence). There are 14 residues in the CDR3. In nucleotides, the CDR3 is TGCAGTGCTTACACCCCAGGGTTCAAAGACATTCAGTACTTC. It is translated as CSAYTPGFKDIQYF.

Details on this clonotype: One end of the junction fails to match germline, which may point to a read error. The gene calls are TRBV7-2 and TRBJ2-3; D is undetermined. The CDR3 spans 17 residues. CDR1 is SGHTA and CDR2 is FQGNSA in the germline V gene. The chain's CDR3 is CVSSLGPLQLSTDTQYF. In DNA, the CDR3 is TGTGTCAGCAGCTTAGGTCCGTTACAGCTGTCCACAGATACGCAGTATTTT.

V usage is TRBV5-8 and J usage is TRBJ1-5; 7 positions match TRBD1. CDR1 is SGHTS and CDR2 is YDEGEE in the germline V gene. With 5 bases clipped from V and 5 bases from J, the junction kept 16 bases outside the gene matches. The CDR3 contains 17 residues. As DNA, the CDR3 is TGTGCCAGCAGTTCACAGGGGTCCCGGAATTTGGATCAGCCCCAGCATTTT. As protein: CASSSQGSRNLDQPQHF.

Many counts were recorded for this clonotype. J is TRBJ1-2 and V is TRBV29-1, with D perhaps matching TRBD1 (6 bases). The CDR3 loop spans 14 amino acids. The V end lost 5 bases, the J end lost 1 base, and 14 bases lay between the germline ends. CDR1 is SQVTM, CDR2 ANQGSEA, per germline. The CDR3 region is CSVKPQGNNYGYTF. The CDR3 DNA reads TGCAGCGTTAAGCCTCAGGGGAATAACTATGGCTACACCTTC.

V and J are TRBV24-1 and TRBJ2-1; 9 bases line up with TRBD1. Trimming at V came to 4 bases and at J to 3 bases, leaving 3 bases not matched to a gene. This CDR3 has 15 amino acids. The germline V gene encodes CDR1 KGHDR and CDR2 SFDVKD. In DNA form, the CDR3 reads TGTGCCACCAGTGAGACAGGGGGAAGCTACAATGAGCAGTTCTTC. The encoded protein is CATSETGGSYNEQFF.

The CDR3 nucleotides are TGCAGTGCTAGAGTCGTCGGGGGTGATCAGACCCAGTACTTC. Translation gives CSARVVGGDQTQYF. The chain employs TRBV20-1 and TRBJ2-5, with D tentatively TRBD2 (6 bases). The ends were cut back, 1 base at V and 6 bases at J, with 15 bases in the middle. The CDR3 runs 14 residues. Germline loops: CDR1 DFQATT, CDR2 SNEGSKA (reference sequence).

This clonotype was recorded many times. CDR3 in amino acids: CSAHDRANEQFF. The DNA for the CDR3 is TGCAGCGCACATGACAGGGCCAATGAGCAGTTCTTC. This chain connects TRBV29-1 to TRBJ2-1; 7 bases match TRBD1. The CDR3 runs 12 residues. V was pared by 7 bases and J by 6 bases, with 6 bases of the junction left unmatched. CDR1 and CDR2 from the germline V gene are SQVTM and ANQGSEA.

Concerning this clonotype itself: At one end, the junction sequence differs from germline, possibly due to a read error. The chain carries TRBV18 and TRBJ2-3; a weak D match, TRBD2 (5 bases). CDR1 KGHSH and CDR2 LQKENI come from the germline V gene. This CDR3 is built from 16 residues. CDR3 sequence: CASSPPYGVRADAQYF. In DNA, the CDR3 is TGTGCCAGCTCACCACCTTACGGGGTTCGGGCAGATGCGCAGTATTTT.

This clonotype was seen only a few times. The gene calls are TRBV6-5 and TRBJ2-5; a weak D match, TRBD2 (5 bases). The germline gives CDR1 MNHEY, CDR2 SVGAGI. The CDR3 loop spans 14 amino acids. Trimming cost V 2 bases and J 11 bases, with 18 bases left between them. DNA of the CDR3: TGTGCCAGCAGTTACAACCGTGGAGGAAGTGAGCAGTACTTC. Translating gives CASSYNRGGSEQYF.